What follows describes a single TCR beta chain. This entry belongs to a study of T cells in Graves' hyperthyroidism and ophthalmopathy. RNA transcripts served as the template for amplifying TCR beta CDR3 regions. TCR CDR3 regions were first amplified by RT-PCR with HTBI primers. Each CDR3 protein is one row after TCRdb ran MiXCR on the multiplex PCR reads. The sample consists of hundreds of thousands of distinct CDR3 sequences, roughly 15% of them appearing once. The CDR3 spans 11 residues. V was trimmed by 8 bases and J by 10 bases, leaving 12 bases between them. This TCR was recovered from a woman aged 40 to 50 with Graves' ophthalmopathy. The sample comprised blood. The rearrangement uses TRBV12-3 or TRBV12-4 and TRBJ1-3, with a tentative D call TRBD1 (6 bases). The CDR3 DNA follows: TGTGCCAGCGGCTACAGGGCGACCATATATTTT. This codes for CASGYRATIYF.